This T cell receptor beta chain was sequenced during a study of blood T cell repertoires in COVID-19. Turning to the study itself: Acute and convalescent COVID-19 samples came from the United States, Italy and Spain.

TCRdb's copy holds only in-frame clones and misses some; the assay was immunoSEQ multiplex PCR. This sample has under 300,000 clones; 75% to 90% occur once, and the top ten carry less than 2.5%. CDR1 is MGHRA and CDR2 is YSYEKL in the germline V gene. The V gene end was trimmed by 4 bases and the J gene end by 7 bases; junction bases not matched to a gene: 6. The CDR3 has 14 amino acids. Material: PBMCs or T cells enriched from blood (not recorded which). This chain uses TRBV4-1 with TRBJ1-5; TRBD1 agrees at 8 bases. This TCR was sampled from a young woman who had recovered from COVID-19. The CDR3 loop is CASSLGQGGQPQHF. The CDR3 region has the DNA TGCGCCAGCAGCCTTGGACAGGGAGGACAGCCCCAGCATTTT.